Listed here are 8 T cell receptor beta chains from one sample, sequenced in a study of blood T cell repertoires in COVID-19 (dated by TCRdb to 2020 to 2022). Libraries were built with the immunoSEQ multiplex PCR assay. Sourced from immuneACCESS, this table was stored by TCRdb with only in-frame sequences that have V and J called. A share of the clones is absent; for the studies checked, an unresolved V gene accounts for under half, and the remainder has no known explanation. The sample table lists approximately 250,000 clones, 80% to 85% of them with a count of one. The ten largest clones capture less than 2% of the sample. The sample comprised peripheral blood. The receptors shown here come from a middle-aged woman who had recovered from COVID-19.

The genes are TRBV7-6 and TRBJ2-4; D remains unclear. The CDR3 has 13 residues. Trimming stripped 5 bases from V and 0 bases from J, with 5 bases between. Germline V gives CDR1 SGHVS, CDR2 FNYEAQ. The CDR3 protein is CASSPLAKNIQYF. The CDR3 nucleotides are TGTGCCAGCAGCCCTTTAGCCAAAAACATTCAGTACTTC.

This clone has just a few counts. This sequence joins TRBV19 and TRBJ1-5, with 8 bases lining up with TRBD1. V gave up 5 bases and J gave up 6 bases; unmatched junction bases: 24. The CDR3 has 20 residues. CDR1 LNHDA and CDR2 SQIVND come from the germline V gene (reference sequence). As DNA, the CDR3 is TGTGCCAGTAGTCCCCCCCTTCGCCCCGGACAGGGCTTATATGGTCAGCCCCAGCATTTT. Translated: CASSPPLRPGQGLYGQPQHF.

The chain employs TRBV19 and TRBJ2-3, with TRBD1 identical over 9 bases. The CDR3 covers 14 residues. V dropped 10 bases and J dropped 1; count of bases not matched to a gene: 6. Looked up from germline, CDR1 is LNHDA and CDR2 is SQIVND (reference sequence). The CDR3 nucleotides read TGTGCCATATCGACAGGGGGTGGCACAGATACGCAGTATTTT. This gives the protein CAISTGGGTDTQYF.

V is TRBV28 and J is TRBJ1-2, with TRBD1 as a possible D gene (6 bases). Germline V gene lookup returns CDR1 MDHEN and CDR2 SYDVKM. The CDR3 spans 14 residues. Deletions cut 1 base from V and 7 bases from J, with 13 bases between. Here the CDR3 DNA reads TGTGCCAGCAGTTTATATGCAGGGGAGGGTGGCTACACCTTC. Protein: CASSLYAGEGGYTF.

J is TRBJ1-4 and V is TRBV7-2; TRBD1 matches 8 bases. Germline loops: CDR1 SGHTA, CDR2 FQGNSA. The CDR3 runs 14 residues. With V trimmed by 5 bases and J by 8 bases, 7 bases remained unmatched. CDR3 sequence reads: CASSPGQGEEKLFF. The DNA of the CDR3 is TGTGCCAGCAGCCCCGGACAGGGTGAAGAAAAACTGTTTTTT.

This sequence joins TRBV4-2 and TRBJ1-1, with TRBD1 matching 8 bases. Germline loops: CDR1 LGHNA, CDR2 YNFKEQ. This CDR3 is built from 17 residues. V shed 5 bases, J shed 0 bases, and the junction held 11 bases outside the gene matches. The CDR3 sequence is CASSNPGGADLNTEAFF. CDR3 sequence (DNA): TGTGCCAGCAGCAACCCAGGGGGCGCCGATCTGAACACTGAAGCTTTCTTT.

V and J are TRBV6-4 and TRBJ2-2; 10 bases match TRBD2. Germline V gives CDR1 MRHNA, CDR2 SNTAGT. V trimming: 6 bases; J trimming: 4 bases; junction bases outside the gene matches: 5. The CDR3 covers 15 residues. CDR3 DNA sequence: TGTGCCAGCAGCAGGACTAGCGGACGCACCGGGGAGCTGTTTTTT. Amino acid sequence: CASSRTSGRTGELFF.

The chain is built from TRBV7-2 and TRBJ1-1, with 8 bases identical to TRBD1. V lost 5 bases to trimming and J lost 0 bases; unmatched junction nucleotides: 8. The germline V gene has CDR1 SGHTA and CDR2 FQGNSA. The length of the CDR3 is 16 residues. CDR3 DNA: TGTGCCAGCAGCCTCCCAGGGACAGGACTGAACACTGAAGCTTTCTTT. This codes for CASSLPGTGLNTEAFF.